A single sample is the source of the 28 T cell receptor beta chains below, sequenced in a study of shared clonotypes between healthy human individuals (TCRdb year 2020). Library prep was done by the immunoSEQ multiplex PCR assay. Not all clones reach the TCRdb copy of this immuneACCESS table, which keeps in-frame sequences only. Checked studies attribute under half of the gap to unresolved V genes and leave the rest unexplained. The sample includes some 2.3 million clones, with 80% to 95% observed a single time. The ten largest clones represent about 0.39% of the sample. Sequences were obtained from naive CD4+ T cells from PBMCs. The cell subset or site label of this sample denotes: CD45RA+ positively selected. The receptors stem from a man in his late teens or twenties in good health. Some clones in this sample may be carry-over from other donors' samples.

A single count supports this clone. The chain combines TRBV7-6 with TRBJ2-5, with a weak D call TRBD2 (6 bases). Trimming stripped 5 bases from V and 1 base from J, with 23 bases between. In germline, CDR1 is SGHVS, CDR2 FNYEAQ. The length of the CDR3 is 18 residues. CDR3 in amino acids: CASSRSPATGVPQETQYF. The DNA of the CDR3 is TGTGCCAGCAGCCGGTCTCCTGCAACGGGGGTCCCCCAAGAGACCCAGTACTTC.

The chain recombines TRBV15 with TRBJ2-1; TRBD2 might be the D (6 bases). The CDR3 length is 14 residues. V was shortened by 7 bases and J by 6 bases, with 16 bases between the two germline ends. The germline V gene has CDR1 LNHNV and CDR2 YYDKDF (reference sequence). CDR3 DNA: TGTGCCACCACCCGGGGCGGGGAAGGCAATGAGCAGTTCTTC. Amino acids: CATTRGGEGNEQFF. Supplemented by reference TRBV15 and TRBJ2-1, the full variable domain reads DAMVIQNPRYQVTQFGKPVTLSCSQTLNHNVMYWYQQKSSQAPKLLFHYYDKDFNNEADTPDNFQSRRPNTSFCFLDIRSPGLGDTAMYLCATTRGGEGNEQFFGPGTRLTVL.

The V gene is TRBV14, the J gene TRBJ1-4; D is undetermined. Trimming removed 2 bases from V and 7 bases from J, with 8 bases in between. The germline V gene has CDR1 SGHDN and CDR2 FVKESK. The CDR3 spans 13 residues. The DNA for the CDR3 is TGTGCCAGCAGCCAATTAACAACTGAAAAACTGTTTTTT. Translation gives CASSQLTTEKLFF.

The chain has TRBV28 and TRBJ2-7; possibly TRBD2 for D (7 bases). The V end lost 8 bases, the J end lost 3 bases, and 20 bases lay between the germline ends. This CDR3 is built from 15 residues. Germline-derived CDR1 and CDR2 are MDHEN and SYDVKM. The CDR3 is CASVRGSAGDYEQYF. DNA for the CDR3: TGTGCCAGCGTGAGGGGGTCGGCGGGGGACTACGAGCAGTACTTC.

The rearrangement uses TRBV28 and TRBJ1-3, with D perhaps TRBD1 (5 bases). Germline V gene sequence: CDR1 MDHEN, CDR2 SYDVKM. V was pared by 3 bases and J by 0 bases, with 9 bases between. CDR3 size: 15 residues. In DNA, the CDR3 is TGTGCCAGCAGTTTTCAGGGACCCTCTGGAAACACCATATATTTT. This encodes CASSFQGPSGNTIYF.

J is TRBJ2-5 and V is TRBV7-2; D tentatively reads TRBD1 or TRBD2 (6 bases each). Germline CDR1 reads SGHTA; CDR2 reads FQGNSA. The CDR3 sequence is 16 residues long. With 1 base removed from V and 1 base from J, the gap between germline ends came to 13 bases. CDR3 sequence reads: CASSLVGGAGQETQYF. The CDR3 DNA follows: TGTGCCAGCAGCTTAGTAGGGGGAGCGGGCCAAGAGACCCAGTACTTC.

This chain links TRBV19 with TRBJ2-7, with 9 bases aligning to TRBD1. The V gene's germline CDR1 is LNHDA and CDR2 SQIVND (reference sequence). This CDR3 is built from 14 residues. Losses at the gene ends were 3 bases for V and 2 bases for J; bases not matched to a gene: 2. CDR3 nucleotide sequence: TGTGCCAGTAGTATTCGGGACAGGGCCTACGAGCAGTACTTC. This codes for CASSIRDRAYEQYF. The complete variable domain, with remaining parts taken from reference TRBV19 and TRBJ2-7, reads DGGITQSPKYLFRKEGQNVTLSCEQNLNHDAMYWYRQDPGQGLRLIYYSQIVNDFQKGDIAEGYSVSREKKESFPLTVTSAQKNPTAFYLCASSIRDRAYEQYFGPGTRLTVT.

The V call is TRBV7-8, the J call TRBJ2-1; D is unclear. Trimming removed 7 bases at V and 6 bases at J, with 22 bases between. Per germline, CDR1 SGHVS and CDR2 FQNEAQ. CDR3 length: 16 residues. This CDR3 is CASTWGGTLFGNEQFF. The CDR3 coding sequence is TGTGCCAGCACCTGGGGTGGCACCCTTTTTGGCAATGAGCAGTTCTTC.

The chain employs TRBV5-1 and TRBJ2-5, with TRBD1 identical over 9 bases. This CDR3 region has 14 residues. V was clipped by 4 bases and J by 5 bases; unmatched bases: 6. CDR1 and CDR2 from the germline V gene are SGHRS and YFSETQ. The CDR3 bases are TGCGCCAGCAGCAAAGGACAGGGGATGGAGACCCAGTACTTC. Encoded protein: CASSKGQGMETQYF.

The genes are TRBV4-1 and TRBJ2-3; D remains ambiguous. The germline CDR1 and CDR2 sequences are MGHRA and YSYEKL. The germline V and J ends were trimmed by 1 base and 4 bases, with 12 bases remaining between them. The CDR3 consists of 15 residues. CDR3 in DNA: TGCGCCAGCAGCCAAGTGGTGGTAGCTCCAGATACGCAGTATTTT. This codes for CASSQVVVAPDTQYF.

CDR3 protein: CASRLGSGRGDEQFF. In nucleotides, the CDR3 is TGTGCCAGCAGACTAGGTAGTGGTAGAGGGGATGAGCAGTTCTTC. The chain joins TRBV7-2 to TRBJ2-1; TRBD1 or TRBD2 may be the D gene (5 bases each). Germline V gene sequence: CDR1 SGHTA, CDR2 FQGNSA. Deletions cut 6 bases from V and 8 bases from J, with 20 bases between. This CDR3 has 15 amino acids.

V and J are TRBV13 and TRBJ1-2; unclear D gene. The CDR3 is 14 residues long. Germline V CDR1 and CDR2: PRHDT, FYEKMQ (reference sequence). V shed 4 bases and J shed 8 bases, with 17 bases lying between them. CDR3: CASSYLTEGHGYTF. CDR3 DNA sequence: TGTGCCAGCAGCTATTTGACTGAGGGCCACGGCTACACCTTC.

The chain employs TRBV2 and TRBJ2-2, with a weak D call TRBD2 (5 bases). The V gene lost 0 bases and the J gene lost 0 bases, with 14 bases spanning the gap. CDR3 size: 18 residues. CDR1 and CDR2 from the germline V gene are SNHLY and FYNNEI. In DNA form, the CDR3 reads TGTGCCAGCAGTGAAGCGAGGGTTAGGGTGGCGAACACCGGGGAGCTGTTTTTT. The encoded protein is CASSEARVRVANTGELFF.

Comment on this clone: This specimen includes other DNA sequences encoding the same CDR3. V is TRBV7-9 and J is TRBJ2-5, with no clear D. Per the germline V gene, CDR1 is SEHNR and CDR2 is FQNEAQ (reference sequence). This CDR3 has 12 residues. V was clipped by 5 bases and J by 5 bases, with 9 bases between them. For the CDR3, the DNA is TGTGCCAGCAGCCCCGCTGGGGAGACCCAGTACTTC. It specifies CASSPAGETQYF.

This chain joins TRBV28 and TRBJ2-4; TRBD1 agrees at 8 bases. This CDR3 has 16 amino acids. CDR1 and CDR2 from the germline V gene are MDHEN and SYDVKM. V shed 6 bases, J shed 8 bases, and the junction held 15 bases outside the gene matches. The CDR3 DNA reads TGTGCCAGCAGACCTATTGGTGGACAGGGCGCGGACATTCAGTACTTC. It codes for CASRPIGGQGADIQYF. The full variable domain, completed using reference TRBV28 and TRBJ2-4, is DVKVTQSSRYLVKRTGEKVFLECVQDMDHENMFWYRQDPGLGLRLIYFSYDVKMKEKGDIPEGYSVSREKKERFSLILESASTNQTSMYLCASRPIGGQGADIQYFGAGTRLSVL.

This rearrangement joins TRBV28 to TRBJ2-1, with a possible D match to TRBD1 (5 bases). The V end lost 7 bases, the J end lost 0 bases, and 16 bases lay between the germline ends. Germline-derived CDR1 and CDR2 are MDHEN and SYDVKM. This CDR3 comprises 16 residues. The CDR3 DNA reads as TGTGCCAGCACAGGGCTCACCCCGAGCTCCTACAATGAGCAGTTCTTC. It codes for CASTGLTPSSYNEQFF.

This rearrangement joins TRBV7-3 to TRBJ1-4; no clear D. With 2 bases removed from V and 8 bases from J, the gap between germline ends came to 9 bases. The CDR3 is 13 amino acids. CDR1 and CDR2 (germline): SGHTA, FQGTGA. The CDR3 bases are TGTGCCAGCAGCTTAGGAGGTCGAGAAAAACTGTTTTTT. Its translation: CASSLGGREKLFF.

V usage is TRBV28 and J usage is TRBJ1-4; TRBD1 matches at 7 bases. The CDR3 totals 15 residues. J gave up 4 bases and V 6 bases, and 8 bases lay outside the gene matches. From germline, CDR1 is MDHEN and CDR2 SYDVKM. The CDR3 nucleotides read TGTGCCAGCAGCACCCGGACAGGACTTAATGAAAAACTGTTTTTT. It encodes CASSTRTGLNEKLFF. Looking up the rest from reference TRBV28 and TRBJ1-4 gives the full variable domain: DVKVTQSSRYLVKRTGEKVFLECVQDMDHENMFWYRQDPGLGLRLIYFSYDVKMKEKGDIPEGYSVSREKKERFSLILESASTNQTSMYLCASSTRTGLNEKLFFGSGTQLSVL.

J is TRBJ1-3 and V is TRBV5-4, with D hard to call. Germline CDR1 SGHNT, CDR2 YYREEE (reference sequence). Trimming stripped 3 bases from V and 0 bases from J, with 7 bases between. The CDR3 is 14 residues long. CDR3 nucleotide sequence: TGTGCCAGCAGCTCCCCCTCCTCTGGAAACACCATATATTTT. It specifies CASSSPSSGNTIYF.

A single count supports this clone. The sample carries other DNA sequences with the same CDR3. The chain uses TRBV11-2 and TRBJ2-7; 11 bases are shared with TRBD2. The CDR3 has 14 residues. In germline, CDR1 is SGHAT, CDR2 FQNNGV. The V gene end was trimmed by 6 bases and the J gene end by 3 bases; junction bases not matched to a gene: 4. DNA of the CDR3: TGTGCCAGCAGTCTTACTAGCGGGAGCTACGAGCAGTACTTC. It codes for CASSLTSGSYEQYF.

The CDR3 reads CASSLVSGLYYF. Written as DNA, the CDR3 is TGTGCCAGCAGCTTAGTTTCGGGATTGTATTATTTT. This sequence joins TRBV7-2 and TRBJ2-3; TRBD2 might be the D (5 bases). The V end lost 1 base, the J end lost 15 bases, and 14 bases lay between the germline ends. Germline CDR1 SGHTA, CDR2 FQGNSA. The CDR3 is 12 amino acids.

The V and J genes are TRBV11-3 and TRBJ1-1, with D possibly matching TRBD1 (5 bases). Germline assignment: CDR1 SGHNT and CDR2 YENEEA. The CDR3 runs 14 residues. Trimming shortened V by 2 bases and J by 4 bases, and 11 bases separated the two germline ends. CDR3 nucleotides: TGTGCCAGCAGCTTAACTTCTGGGACCACTGAAGCTTTCTTT. Translated, it gives CASSLTSGTTEAFF.

The V call is TRBV6-5, the J call TRBJ2-7; TRBD2 matches at 7 bases. Looked up from germline, CDR1 is MNHEY and CDR2 is SVGAGI. J gave up 1 base and V 2 bases, and 8 bases lay outside the gene matches. The length of the CDR3 is 16 residues. The CDR3 nucleotides read TGTGCCAGCAGTTACACGGGAGCGGGACGTTCCTACGAGCAGTACTTC. Its protein product is CASSYTGAGRSYEQYF.

The gene calls are TRBV9 and TRBJ1-2; D is ambiguous. This CDR3 has 14 residues. Germline V lookup: CDR1 SGDLS, CDR2 YYNGEE. Deletions cut 0 bases from V and 8 bases from J, with 14 bases between. In DNA form, the CDR3 reads TGTGCCAGCAGCGTAGGGTCGACCTGGACCGGCTACACCTTC. Translating it yields CASSVGSTWTGYTF.

V usage is TRBV15 and J usage is TRBJ2-4; 8 bases match TRBD1. CDR3 length equals 20 residues. Losses at the gene ends were 0 bases for V and 1 base for J; bases not matched to a gene: 14. Germline CDR1 is LNHNV and CDR2 is YYDKDF (reference sequence). The CDR3 sequence is CATSRDIGRGQGGAKNIQYF. CDR3 nucleotides: TGTGCCACCAGCAGAGATATTGGCAGGGGGCAAGGGGGTGCCAAAAACATTCAGTACTTC. Filled out from reference TRBV15 and TRBJ2-4, the complete variable domain reads DAMVIQNPRYQVTQFGKPVTLSCSQTLNHNVMYWYQQKSSQAPKLLFHYYDKDFNNEADTPDNFQSRRPNTSFCFLDIRSPGLGDTAMYLCATSRDIGRGQGGAKNIQYFGAGTRLSVL.

The V gene is TRBV19, the J gene TRBJ1-3; tentative D call: TRBD1 (5 bases). Germline V gene sequence: CDR1 LNHDA, CDR2 SQIVND (reference sequence). The CDR3 loop spans 18 amino acids. V was pared by 4 bases and J by 1 base, with 20 bases between. CDR3 DNA: TGTGCCAGTAGTACCTACGTGGGCAGGGTGGTTTCTGGAAACACCATATATTTT. It specifies CASSTYVGRVVSGNTIYF.

The chain employs TRBV4-1 and TRBJ1-1; D not resolved. The V gene lost 9 bases and the J gene lost 3 bases, with 8 bases spanning the gap. The CDR3 has 11 residues. The germline CDR1 and CDR2 sequences are MGHRA and YSYEKL. The CDR3 DNA reads TGCGCCAGGGAGTGGGACACTGAAGCTTTCTTT. Residues: CAREWDTEAFF.

CDR3 nucleotides: TGTGCCAGCAGCCCGGGACAGTATAGCAATCAGCCCCAGCATTTT. Encoded protein: CASSPGQYSNQPQHF. The V gene is TRBV6-6, the J gene TRBJ1-5; the match to TRBD1 covers 7 bases. V was clipped by 6 bases and J by 0 bases; unmatched bases: 5. CDR3 length: 15 amino acids. Germline values: CDR1 MNHNY, CDR2 SVGAGI (reference sequence).